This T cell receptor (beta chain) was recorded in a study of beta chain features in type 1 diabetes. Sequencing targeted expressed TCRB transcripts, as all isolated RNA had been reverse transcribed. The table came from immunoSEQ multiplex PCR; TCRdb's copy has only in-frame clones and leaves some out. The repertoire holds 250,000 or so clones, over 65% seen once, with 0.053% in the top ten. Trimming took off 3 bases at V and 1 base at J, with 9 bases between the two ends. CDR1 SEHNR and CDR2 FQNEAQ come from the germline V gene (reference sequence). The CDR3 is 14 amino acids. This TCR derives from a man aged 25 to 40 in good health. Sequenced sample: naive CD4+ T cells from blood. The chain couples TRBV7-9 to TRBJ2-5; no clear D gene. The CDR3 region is CASSLSRTQETQYF. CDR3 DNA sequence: TGTGCCAGCAGCTTGAGCAGGACCCAAGAGACCCAGTACTTC.